This T cell receptor (beta chain) was identified during a study of CXCR3-negative and CXCR3-positive naive CD8 T cells. The CDR3 spans 15 residues. Germline V gives CDR1 KGHDR, CDR2 SFDVKD. 5' RACE with UMI labels generated the TRB cDNA libraries. TCRdb re-analyzed the 5' RACE reads; it lists each CDR3 protein once, without DNA. Listed are roughly 50,000 distinct CDR3 sequences; 20% falls within the top ten. The V call is TRBV24-1, the J call TRBJ2-2; the D call from TCRdb, TRBD1, cannot be confirmed without DNA. Source material: memory CD8+ T cells from blood. The receptor comes from a human donor in good health. Some clones in this sample may be carry-over from other donors' samples. The CDR3 spells CATSERDTYFGELFF.